A single sample gave rise to the 30 T cell receptor beta chains below, sequenced in a study of blood T cell repertoires in COVID-19. TCRdb keeps only in-frame clones here, not all; method: immunoSEQ multiplex PCR. In the table there are some 290,000 clones, roughly 93% of which are singletons. Material for sequencing was PBMCs or T cells enriched from blood (not recorded which). The receptors here all came from a woman between 35 and 50 years old with acute COVID-19.

The V call is TRBV7-2, the J call TRBJ2-7; 7 nucleotides match TRBD1. In germline, CDR1 is SGHTA, CDR2 FQGNSA. V shed 4 bases and J 5 bases; nucleotides not matched to a gene: 8. The CDR3 length is 14 residues. CDR3 in amino acids: CASSSPQGVHEQYF. In DNA, the CDR3 is TGTGCCAGCAGCTCCCCGCAGGGGGTCCACGAGCAGTACTTC.

The chain joins TRBV7-3 to TRBJ2-3, with a possible D match to TRBD1 (5 bases). This CDR3 comprises 15 residues. Germline CDR1 and CDR2: SGHTA and FQGTGA. Between the trimmed V and J ends, which lost 0 bases and 3 bases, there was a span of 10 bases. The chain's CDR3 is CASSLTGQYTDTQYF. CDR3 sequence (DNA): TGTGCCAGCAGCTTAACGGGGCAGTATACAGATACGCAGTATTTT.

CDR3 sequence reads: CASRKTGSGANVLTF. CDR3 bases: TGTGCCAGCAGAAAGACAGGGTCTGGGGCCAACGTCCTGACTTTC. This sequence joins TRBV5-5 and TRBJ2-6; 7 bases map to TRBD1. The CDR3 runs 15 residues. With V trimmed by 5 bases and J by 1 base, 3 bases remained unmatched. CDR1 and CDR2 from the germline V gene are SGHKS and YYEKEE (reference sequence).

The chain is built from TRBV5-8 and TRBJ1-4, with 9 positions matching TRBD1. The V gene end was trimmed by 4 bases and the J gene end by 7 bases; junction bases not matched to a gene: 11. The CDR3 has 16 residues. Germline lookup yields CDR1 SGHTS and CDR2 YDEGEE. CDR3 residues: CASSRFDRGISEKLFF. For the CDR3, the DNA is TGTGCCAGCAGCCGATTCGACAGGGGGATCAGTGAAAAACTGTTTTTT.

This clone was detected only once. One end of the junction is discordant with germline, which a read error may explain. The chain couples TRBV6-1 to TRBJ2-2; maybe TRBD2 (6 bases). Germline V lookup: CDR1 MNHNS, CDR2 SASEGT. The CDR3 extends over 15 amino acids. The CDR3 nucleotides read TGTGCCAGCAGGGAAGGGCGGGGGAACACCGGGGAGCTGTTTTTT. It translates to CASREGRGNTGELFF.

The rearrangement uses TRBV29-1 and TRBJ1-2; weak D call: TRBD1 (6 bases). Germline V gene lookup returns CDR1 SQVTM and CDR2 ANQGSEA. The CDR3 is 15 residues long. The V end lost 6 bases, the J end lost 2 bases, and 19 bases lay between the germline ends. The CDR3 reads CSVGQGRGTNYGYTF. The DNA of the CDR3 is TGCAGCGTCGGCCAAGGGCGGGGGACAAACTATGGCTACACCTTC. The complete variable domain, with remaining parts taken from reference TRBV29-1 and TRBJ1-2, reads SAVISQKPSRDICQRGTSLTIQCQVDSQVTMMFWYRQQPGQSLTLIATANQGSEATYESGFVIDKFPISRPNLTFSTLTVSNMSPEDSSIYLCSVGQGRGTNYGYTFGSGTRLTVV.

The rearrangement uses TRBV30 and TRBJ1-1; D gene unclear. The V gene lost 3 bases and the J gene lost 0 bases, with 8 bases spanning the gap. The length of the CDR3 is 13 residues. Germline V gene lookup returns CDR1 GTSNPN and CDR2 SVGIG (reference sequence). CDR3 in DNA: TGTGCCTGGAGCCCCATTGTGAACACTGAAGCTTTCTTT. Translated: CAWSPIVNTEAFF.

The genes are TRBV24-1 and TRBJ2-3, with D maybe TRBD2 (5 bases). V shed 2 bases and J shed 5 bases, with 22 bases lying between them. The CDR3 has 18 amino acids. Germline V lookup: CDR1 KGHDR, CDR2 SFDVKD. For the CDR3, the DNA is TGTGCCACCAGTGATTCCAGTTCCGGGATTGTTGAAAGAGATACGCAGTATTTT. This codes for CATSDSSSGIVERDTQYF.

In this sample, this clone turned up once. The chain links TRBV6-5 to TRBJ2-5, with 11 bases that match TRBD2. V gave up 2 bases and J gave up 1 base; unmatched junction bases: 0. Germline V lookup: CDR1 MNHEY, CDR2 SVGAGI. The CDR3 runs to 15 residues. This CDR3 reads CASSYLAGGQETQYF. The CDR3 nucleotides are TGTGCCAGCAGTTACCTAGCGGGGGGCCAAGAGACCCAGTACTTC.

The V gene is TRBV7-9, the J gene TRBJ1-4; D not certain. The germline gives CDR1 SEHNR, CDR2 FQNEAQ (reference sequence). CDR3 length: 13 residues. Trimming cost V 2 bases and J 7 bases, with 8 bases left between them. The CDR3 reads CASSLPLVEKLFF. The CDR3 region has the DNA TGTGCCAGCAGCTTACCATTAGTTGAAAAACTGTTTTTT.

The chain uses TRBV3-1 (or the pseudogene TRBV3-2) and TRBJ1-2, with 7 bases identical to TRBD1. CDR3 length equals 15 residues. The junction had 3 bases not matched to a gene; V was cut back by 1 base and J by 1 base. Germline V gene data show CDR1 as LGHDT and CDR2 as YNNKEL (reference sequence). For the CDR3, the DNA is TGTGCCAGCAGCCAAGTCCCAGGGGGTAACTATGGCTACACCTTC. It is translated as CASSQVPGGNYGYTF.

The V and J genes are TRBV19 and TRBJ2-5, with D maybe TRBD2 (5 bases). The V and J ends lost 6 bases and 5 bases respectively, with 25 bases between them. The germline gives CDR1 LNHDA, CDR2 SQIVND (reference sequence). The CDR3 sequence is 17 residues long. CDR3 loop: CASRPSSGSGFPETQYF. CDR3 DNA sequence: TGTGCCAGTAGGCCCTCCTCGGGGTCAGGCTTCCCGGAGACCCAGTACTTC.

The chain is built from TRBV28 and TRBJ1-1, with 7 bases identical to TRBD1. Looked up from germline, CDR1 is MDHEN and CDR2 is SYDVKM. V lost 5 bases, J lost 0 bases, and 6 bases stayed unmatched. The CDR3 runs 15 residues. The chain's CDR3 is CASSPTGTLNTEAFF. The CDR3 DNA reads TGTGCCAGCAGTCCGACAGGGACACTGAACACTGAAGCTTTCTTT.

The rearrangement links TRBV9 to TRBJ2-2, with a weak D call TRBD2 (6 bases). Trimming took 0 bases from V and 5 from J, leaving 14 bases between them. Germline-derived CDR1 and CDR2 are SGDLS and YYNGEE. The CDR3 contains 16 residues. The CDR3 bases are TGTGCCAGCAGCGTAGACCCGGGACTGGGGACCGGGGAGCTGTTTTTT. Its protein product is CASSVDPGLGTGELFF.

V and J are TRBV11-2 and TRBJ2-7; 12 bases match TRBD2. The trim removed 4 bases at V and 7 bases at J, leaving 8 bases unmatched. Looked up from germline, CDR1 is SGHAT and CDR2 is FQNNGV. This CDR3 comprises 15 residues. The chain's CDR3 is CASSSLAGGNPEQYF. Written as DNA, the CDR3 is TGTGCCAGCAGCTCTCTAGCGGGAGGGAATCCAGAGCAGTACTTC.

The rearrangement links TRBV2 to TRBJ2-5; tentative D call: TRBD2 (6 bases). Trimming stripped 8 bases from V and 1 base from J, with 17 bases between. The CDR3 is 15 amino acids. Germline loops: CDR1 SNHLY, CDR2 FYNNEI. The DNA of the CDR3 is TGTGCCAGCGGACGGGACGCGGGGATCCAAGAGACCCAGTACTTC. This sequence encodes CASGRDAGIQETQYF. The whole variable domain, filled in from reference TRBV2 and TRBJ2-5, reads EPEVTQTPSHQVTQMGQEVILRCVPISNHLYFYWYRQILGQKVEFLVSFYNNEISEKSEIFDDQFSVERPDGSNFTLKIRSTKLEDSAMYFCASGRDAGIQETQYFGPGTRLLVL.

The chain has TRBV24-1 and TRBJ1-2; D is unclear. The V end lost 7 bases, the J end lost 8 bases, and 13 bases lay between the germline ends. Germline lookup yields CDR1 KGHDR and CDR2 SFDVKD. This CDR3 comprises 12 residues. CDR3 DNA: TGTGCCACCAGCGTACCCGGAGGCGGCTACACCTTC. Amino acids: CATSVPGGGYTF.

V and J are TRBV6-4 and TRBJ2-1, with D tentatively TRBD2 (6 bases). Germline lookup yields CDR1 MRHNA and CDR2 SNTAGT. Trimming removed 4 bases at V and 1 base at J, with 14 bases between. The CDR3 is made up of 16 amino acids. The CDR3 here is CASSGLAGTSYNEQFF. The CDR3 nucleotides read TGTGCCAGCAGTGGCTTGGCGGGAACATCCTACAATGAGCAGTTCTTC.

The chain uses TRBV3-1 (or the pseudogene TRBV3-2) and TRBJ1-1, with a tentative D call TRBD1 (5 bases). CDR3 length equals 14 residues. V was clipped by 4 bases and J by 6 bases, with 15 bases between them. Germline CDR1 LGHDT, CDR2 YNNKEL (reference sequence). In DNA, the CDR3 is TGTGCCAGCAGCCTCGGGGGGACCGCCGCTGAAGCTTTCTTT. It translates to CASSLGGTAAEAFF.

The chain recombines TRBV28 with TRBJ1-5, with D unresolved. The CDR3 length is 15 residues. V was pared by 1 base and J by 0 bases, with 7 bases between. CDR1 is MDHEN, CDR2 SYDVKM, per germline. This CDR3 is CASSLSGHSNQPQHF. The CDR3 DNA is TGTGCCAGCAGTTTATCCGGTCATAGCAATCAGCCCCAGCATTTT. Full variable domain (outside the CDR3, taken from reference TRBV28 and TRBJ1-5): DVKVTQSSRYLVKRTGEKVFLECVQDMDHENMFWYRQDPGLGLRLIYFSYDVKMKEKGDIPEGYSVSREKKERFSLILESASTNQTSMYLCASSLSGHSNQPQHFGDGTRLSIL.

The chain links TRBV24-1 to TRBJ1-2; 9 bases fit TRBD1. The V gene end was trimmed by 7 bases and the J gene end by 6 bases; junction bases not matched to a gene: 5. CDR3 length: 13 amino acids. Germline V gene data show CDR1 as KGHDR and CDR2 as SFDVKD. CDR3 in DNA: TGTGCCACCAGGGGACAGGGATCCAATGGCTACACCTTC. Its protein is CATRGQGSNGYTF.

The chain recombines TRBV18 with TRBJ2-1; TRBD2 aligns across 10 bases. V was pared by 1 base and J by 4 bases, with 7 bases of the junction left unmatched. Germline CDR1 and CDR2: KGHSH and LQKENI. This CDR3 contains 17 residues. CDR3 in amino acids: CASSPLPATSGYNEQFF. The CDR3, as DNA: TGTGCCAGCTCACCACTCCCGGCGACTAGCGGGTACAATGAGCAGTTCTTC.

This CDR3 is CSGRQTNTEAFF. In nucleotides, the CDR3 is TGCAGCGGCCGACAGACGAACACTGAAGCTTTCTTT. This chain links TRBV29-1 with TRBJ1-1; weak D call: TRBD1 (5 bases). V was shortened by 7 bases and J by 1 base, with 10 bases between the two germline ends. CDR1 SQVTM and CDR2 ANQGSEA come from the germline V gene. The CDR3 contains 12 residues.

The gene calls are TRBV5-8 and TRBJ2-1, with 7 bases aligning to TRBD2. The CDR3 loop spans 16 amino acids. The junction had 10 bases not matched to a gene; V was cut back by 3 bases and J by 4 bases. CDR1 SGHTS and CDR2 YDEGEE come from the germline V gene. CDR3 in DNA: TGTGCCAGCAGCTCCCTGGTGAAGCGGGGTTACAATGAGCAGTTCTTC. Protein: CASSSLVKRGYNEQFF.

The chain combines TRBV20-1 with TRBJ2-5; unclear D gene. The CDR3 consists of 11 residues. The germline V gene encodes CDR1 DFQATT and CDR2 SNEGSKA (reference sequence). Trimming took off 6 bases at V and 3 bases at J, with 8 bases between the two ends. In DNA form, the CDR3 reads TGCAGTGCCTCTCGTGAAGAGACCCAGTACTTC. It encodes CSASREETQYF.

The chain recombines TRBV19 with TRBJ2-7, with 7 bases aligning to TRBD1. The CDR3 is made up of 14 amino acids. J gave up 3 bases and V 9 bases, and 11 bases lay outside the gene matches. Per germline, CDR1 LNHDA and CDR2 SQIVND (reference sequence). CDR3: CASTPYRGVYEQYF. CDR3 DNA sequence: TGTGCCAGCACACCCTACAGGGGCGTCTACGAGCAGTACTTC.

The chain employs TRBV5-6 and TRBJ2-7; D unclear. The CDR3 is made up of 15 amino acids. Germline V lookup: CDR1 SGHDT, CDR2 YYEEEE. V was pared by 0 bases and J by 0 bases, with 10 bases between. CDR3 sequence reads: CASSLGITSSYEQYF. The CDR3 DNA reads TGTGCCAGCAGCTTGGGAATTACAAGCTCCTACGAGCAGTACTTC.

This clone has a handful of counts. In nucleotides, the CDR3 is TGTGCCACCAGTGTACAGGCTAACTATGGCTACACCTTC. Translating it yields CATSVQANYGYTF. This chain joins TRBV24-1 and TRBJ1-2; D is possibly TRBD1 (5 bases). CDR1 and CDR2 from the germline V gene are KGHDR and SFDVKD. The CDR3 runs 13 residues. V lost 5 bases and J lost 0, with 6 bases in between.

This chain joins TRBV10-3 and TRBJ1-6; the match to TRBD1 covers 9 bases. Per germline, CDR1 ENHRY and CDR2 SYGVKD. The V gene end was trimmed by 3 bases and the J gene end by 5 bases; junction bases not matched to a gene: 5. This CDR3 contains 16 residues. The CDR3 bases are TGTGCCATCAGTGAAGGACAGGGGAAACATAATTCACCCCTCCACTTT. It codes for CAISEGQGKHNSPLHF.

This chain joins TRBV19 and TRBJ2-7, with a possible D match to TRBD2 (6 bases). The CDR3 runs 15 residues. Looked up from germline, CDR1 is LNHDA and CDR2 is SQIVND (reference sequence). V lost 5 bases to trimming and J lost 2 bases, with 16 bases between them. CDR3 DNA: TGTGCCAGTAGTTTCCAAGCGGGTTCTGCCTACGAGCAGTACTTC. Translated, it gives CASSFQAGSAYEQYF.